This entry features one T cell receptor (beta chain) sequence. Its specific antigen is unknown. Base-call qualities are not available, and no considerably larger clone is one nucleotide away. At the junction V is shortened by 0 bases and J by 2 bases, with 12 bases in between. CDR1 and CDR2 are read off the germline V gene as SGHNT and YENEEA. From the cysteine up to the phenylalanine, the CDR3 has a length of 16 residues. The sequence is cut down to CDR3 DNA, 48 bases in frame from base 1. The sample belongs to a study of T cell responses to AZD1222 COVID-19 vaccine (dated by TCRdb to the early 2020s). With regard to the full study: A total of 240 or so trial participants underwent TCR sequencing, of whom around 210 had received two doses of AZD1222 and 26 had received two doses of the MenACWY control vaccine. Trial participants were enrolled by age into subgroups of 18-55, 56-69 and 70-plus years, and around 150, 29 and 61 TCR-sequenced participants, respectively, were included in these subgroups. Overall study outcomes, separate from this receptor: Conclusions about previously exposed vaccinees are limited, since just five or six AZD1222 recipients were seropositive for SARS-CoV-2 at baseline. The 56-69-year group was small, and its depth increase did not reach significance, likely because of low power. Spike-specific TCR breadth and depth rose significantly after two AZD1222 doses compared with day 0 and with MenACWY recipients. Most participants were white British and females outnumbered males, and the authors suggested that clonal diversity may have been underestimated. Nearly half of unique spike-specific TCRs reportedly recognized epitopes outside regions mutated in the B.1.351 and B.1.1.7 variants. Because no day 14 peak-response samples were available, repertoires were characterized only after the peak T cell response. Vaccine-associated CD4 TCRs spanned the whole spike protein, with dominant responses in regions 160-218 and 743-854.

The sample's time point label, decoded: about 28 days (+/-7) after the second vaccine dose. AZD1222 recipients whose second dose came at about 4 weeks and those whose second dose came at about 12 weeks were combined into one group, since spike-specific TCR depth and breadth did not differ between the two schedules. Samples from vaccinated people were obtained from the UK trials COV001 and COV002, which included a single-blind randomized controlled phase 2/3 trial of AZD1222 (ChAdOx1 nCoV-19) in healthy adults. For TCRbeta chain sequencing, PBMC samples were collected from trial participants at day 0 and at day 28 after the second dose. The CDR3 regions of human TCRbeta chains were analyzed by immunosequencing. The paper's data handling went like this. TCRs in the repertoires were compared against a reference library of SARS-CoV-2-specific TCRs that had been generated with the MIRA antigen-specificity platform. Breadth was defined as the fraction of unique TCRs that were SARS-CoV-2-associated. Depth was defined as the fraction of total T cells that were SARS-CoV-2-associated. Using the MIRA data, every spike-specific TCR was mapped to the spike region that the TCR reacted to and assigned to either a CD4 or a CD8 class. Log10-transformed breadth and depth values were compared by one-way ANOVA with Sidak's multiple comparisons tests. TCRdb's version of the immuneACCESS table is confined to in-frame rearrangements and falls short of the full clone set. An unresolved V gene accounts for under half of the shortfall where checked; the remainder is of unknown origin. That table gives V, J and clone size, and the DNA gave D and trimming. For this sample there are 120,000 or so clones; about 89% appear just once. Around 7.1% of the sample is taken by the ten largest.

The chain links TRBV11-3 with TRBJ2-3, with no reliable assignment of the D segment. The clonotype was recovered from an adult who received the AZD1222 COVID-19 vaccine. This material consisted of peripheral blood, taken 28 days after the second AZD1222 dose. CDR3 sequence: CASSLEGLPPTDTQYF. The nucleotide sequence is TGTGCCAGCAGCTTAGAAGGTCTTCCCCCCACAGATACGCAGTATTTT.